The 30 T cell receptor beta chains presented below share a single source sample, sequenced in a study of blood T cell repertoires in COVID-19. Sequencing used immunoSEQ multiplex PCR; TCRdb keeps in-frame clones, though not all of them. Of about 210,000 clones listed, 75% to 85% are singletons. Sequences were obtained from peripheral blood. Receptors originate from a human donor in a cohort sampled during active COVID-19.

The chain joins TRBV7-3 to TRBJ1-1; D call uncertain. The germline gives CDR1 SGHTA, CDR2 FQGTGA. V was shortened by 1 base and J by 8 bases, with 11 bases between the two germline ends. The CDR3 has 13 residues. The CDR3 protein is CASSLSSSGEAFF. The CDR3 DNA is TGTGCCAGCAGCTTAAGTTCCAGCGGGGAAGCTTTCTTT.

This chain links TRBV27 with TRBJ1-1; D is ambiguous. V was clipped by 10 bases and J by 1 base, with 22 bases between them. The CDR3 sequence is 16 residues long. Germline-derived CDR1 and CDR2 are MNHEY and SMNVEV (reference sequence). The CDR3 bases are TGTGCCACAAAATTCAGCGGTTTCAGCGGGAACACTGAAGCTTTCTTT. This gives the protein CATKFSGFSGNTEAFF.

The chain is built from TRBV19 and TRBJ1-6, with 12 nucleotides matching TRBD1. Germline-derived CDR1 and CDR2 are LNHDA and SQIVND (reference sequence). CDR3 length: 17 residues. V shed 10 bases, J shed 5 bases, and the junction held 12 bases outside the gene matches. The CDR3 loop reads CATRTGTGGVDNSPLHF. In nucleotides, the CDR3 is TGTGCCACTCGAACAGGGACAGGGGGCGTCGATAATTCACCCCTCCACTTT.

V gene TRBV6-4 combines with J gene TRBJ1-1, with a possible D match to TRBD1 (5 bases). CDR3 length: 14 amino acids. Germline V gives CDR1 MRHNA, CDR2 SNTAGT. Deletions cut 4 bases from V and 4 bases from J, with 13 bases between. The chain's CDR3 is CASSAIPGSTEAFF. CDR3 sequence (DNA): TGTGCCAGCAGTGCCATCCCAGGGTCCACTGAAGCTTTCTTT.

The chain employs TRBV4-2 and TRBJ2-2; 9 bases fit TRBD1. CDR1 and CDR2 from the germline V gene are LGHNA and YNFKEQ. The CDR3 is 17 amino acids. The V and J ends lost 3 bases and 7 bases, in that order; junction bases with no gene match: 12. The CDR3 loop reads CASSHDRDRVQGGELFF. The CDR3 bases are TGTGCCAGCAGCCACGACCGGGACAGGGTTCAGGGCGGGGAGCTGTTTTTT.

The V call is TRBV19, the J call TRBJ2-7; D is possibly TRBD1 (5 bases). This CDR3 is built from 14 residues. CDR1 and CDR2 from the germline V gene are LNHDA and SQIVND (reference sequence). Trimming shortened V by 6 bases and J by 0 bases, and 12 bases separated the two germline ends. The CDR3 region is CASRSTGSSYEQYF. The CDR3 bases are TGTGCCAGTAGATCTACAGGTAGCTCCTACGAGCAGTACTTC. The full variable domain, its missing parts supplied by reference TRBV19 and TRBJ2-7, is DGGITQSPKYLFRKEGQNVTLSCEQNLNHDAMYWYRQDPGQGLRLIYYSQIVNDFQKGDIAEGYSVSREKKESFPLTVTSAQKNPTAFYLCASRSTGSSYEQYFGPGTRLTVT.

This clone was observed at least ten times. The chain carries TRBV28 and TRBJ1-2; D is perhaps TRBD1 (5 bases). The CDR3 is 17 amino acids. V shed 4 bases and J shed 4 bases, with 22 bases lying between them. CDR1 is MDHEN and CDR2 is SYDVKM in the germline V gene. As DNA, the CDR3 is TGTGCCAGCAGTTCCCCCAGCGACAGTTTTTACCTCTATGGCTACACCTTC. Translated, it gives CASSSPSDSFYLYGYTF.

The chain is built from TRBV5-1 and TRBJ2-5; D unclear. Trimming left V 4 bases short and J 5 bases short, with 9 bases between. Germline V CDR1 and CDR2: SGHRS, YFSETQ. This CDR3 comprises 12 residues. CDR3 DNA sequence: TGCGCCAGCAGCGCCCCTGAGGAGACCCAGTACTTC. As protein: CASSAPEETQYF.

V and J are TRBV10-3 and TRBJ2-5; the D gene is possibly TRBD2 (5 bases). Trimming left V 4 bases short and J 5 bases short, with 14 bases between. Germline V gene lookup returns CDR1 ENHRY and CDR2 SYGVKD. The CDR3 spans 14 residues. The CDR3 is CAISAGPEAETQYF. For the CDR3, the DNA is TGTGCCATCAGTGCCGGGCCGGAGGCGGAGACCCAGTACTTC.

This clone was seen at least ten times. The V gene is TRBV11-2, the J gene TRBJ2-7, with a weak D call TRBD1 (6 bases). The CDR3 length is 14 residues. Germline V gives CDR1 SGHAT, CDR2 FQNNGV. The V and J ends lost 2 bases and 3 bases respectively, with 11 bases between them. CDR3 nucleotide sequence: TGTGCCAGCAGCTTAAGGATAGGGGGCTACGAGCAGTACTTC. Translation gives CASSLRIGGYEQYF.

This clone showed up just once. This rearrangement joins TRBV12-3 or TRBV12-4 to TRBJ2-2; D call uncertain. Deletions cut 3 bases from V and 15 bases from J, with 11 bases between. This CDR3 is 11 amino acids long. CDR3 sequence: CASSFELMMFF. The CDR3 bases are TGTGCCAGCAGTTTCGAGCTTATGATGTTTTTT.

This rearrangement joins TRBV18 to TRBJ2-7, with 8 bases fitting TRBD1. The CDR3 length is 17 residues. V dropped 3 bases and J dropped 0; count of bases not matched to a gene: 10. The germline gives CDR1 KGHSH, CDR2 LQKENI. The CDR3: CASSPPWTGHTSYEQYF. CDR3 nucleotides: TGTGCCAGCTCACCTCCCTGGACAGGGCATACCTCCTACGAGCAGTACTTC.

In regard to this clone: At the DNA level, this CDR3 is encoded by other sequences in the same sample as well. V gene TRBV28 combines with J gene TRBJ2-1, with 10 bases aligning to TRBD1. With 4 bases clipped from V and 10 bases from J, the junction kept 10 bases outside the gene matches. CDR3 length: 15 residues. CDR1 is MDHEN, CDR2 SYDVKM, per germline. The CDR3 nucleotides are TGTGCCAGCAGTTCCCTACGGGACAGGGGCGGGGAGCAGTTCTTC. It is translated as CASSSLRDRGGEQFF.

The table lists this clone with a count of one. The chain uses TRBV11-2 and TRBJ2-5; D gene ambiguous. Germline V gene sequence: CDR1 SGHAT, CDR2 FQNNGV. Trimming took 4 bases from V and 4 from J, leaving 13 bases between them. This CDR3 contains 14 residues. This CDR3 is CASSSPTSAETQYF. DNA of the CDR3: TGTGCCAGCAGCTCCCCTACCAGCGCAGAGACCCAGTACTTC.

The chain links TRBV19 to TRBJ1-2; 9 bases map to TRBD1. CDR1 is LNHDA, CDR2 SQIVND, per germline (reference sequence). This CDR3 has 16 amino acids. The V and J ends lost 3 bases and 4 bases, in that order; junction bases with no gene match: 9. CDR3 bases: TGTGCCAGTAGTATTTCCGGGACAGGGTCGGTCTATGGCTACACCTTC. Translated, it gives CASSISGTGSVYGYTF.

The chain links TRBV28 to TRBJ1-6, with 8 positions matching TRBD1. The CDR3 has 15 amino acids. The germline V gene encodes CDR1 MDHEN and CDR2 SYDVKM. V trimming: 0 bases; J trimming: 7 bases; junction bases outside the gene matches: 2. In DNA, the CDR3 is TGTGCCAGCAGTTTATGGGGACAGGACAATTCACCCCTCCACTTT. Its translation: CASSLWGQDNSPLHF.

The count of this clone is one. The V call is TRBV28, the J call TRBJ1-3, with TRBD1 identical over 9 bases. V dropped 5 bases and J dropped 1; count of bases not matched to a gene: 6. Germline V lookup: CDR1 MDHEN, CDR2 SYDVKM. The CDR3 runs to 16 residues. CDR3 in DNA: TGTGCCAGCAGTCCTACAGGGGGCAATTCTGGAAACACCATATATTTT. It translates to CASSPTGGNSGNTIYF.

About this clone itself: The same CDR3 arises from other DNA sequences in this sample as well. This CDR3 is CASSSQGTEAFF. The CDR3 nucleotides read TGCGCCAGCAGCTCACAGGGCACTGAAGCTTTCTTT. The V call is TRBV5-1, the J call TRBJ1-1; a possible D gene is TRBD1 (6 bases). V dropped 3 bases and J dropped 4 bases, with 7 bases sitting between them. The CDR3 has 12 residues. Germline assignment: CDR1 SGHRS and CDR2 YFSETQ.

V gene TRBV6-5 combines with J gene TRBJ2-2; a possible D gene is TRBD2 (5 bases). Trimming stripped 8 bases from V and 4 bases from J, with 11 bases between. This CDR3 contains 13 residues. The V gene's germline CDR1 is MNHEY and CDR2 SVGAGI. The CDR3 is CASRVAGTGELFF. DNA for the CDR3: TGTGCCAGCCGGGTGGCGGGCACCGGGGAGCTGTTTTTT.

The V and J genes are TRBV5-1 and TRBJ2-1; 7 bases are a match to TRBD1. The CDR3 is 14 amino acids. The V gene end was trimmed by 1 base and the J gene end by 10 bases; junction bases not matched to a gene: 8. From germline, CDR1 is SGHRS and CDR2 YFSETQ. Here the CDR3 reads CASSLRQGSQEQFF. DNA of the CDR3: TGCGCCAGCAGCTTGCGACAGGGTTCCCAAGAGCAGTTCTTC.

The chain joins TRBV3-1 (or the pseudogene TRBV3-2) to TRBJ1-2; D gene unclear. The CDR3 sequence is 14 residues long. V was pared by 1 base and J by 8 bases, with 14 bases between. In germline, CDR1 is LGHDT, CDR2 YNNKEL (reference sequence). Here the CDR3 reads CASSQGKGEGGYTF. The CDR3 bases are TGTGCCAGCAGCCAAGGGAAGGGCGAGGGCGGCTACACCTTC.

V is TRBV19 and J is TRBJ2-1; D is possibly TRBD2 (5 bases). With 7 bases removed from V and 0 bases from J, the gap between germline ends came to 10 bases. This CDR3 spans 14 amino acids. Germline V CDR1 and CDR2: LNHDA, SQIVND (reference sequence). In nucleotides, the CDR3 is TGTGCCAGTAACGGGGTCCCCTCCTACAATGAGCAGTTCTTC. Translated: CASNGVPSYNEQFF.

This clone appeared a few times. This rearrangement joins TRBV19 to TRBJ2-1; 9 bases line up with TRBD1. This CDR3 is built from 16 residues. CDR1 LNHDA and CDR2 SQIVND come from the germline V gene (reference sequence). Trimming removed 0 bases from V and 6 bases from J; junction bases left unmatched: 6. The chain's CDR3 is CASSIDGTGRSNEQFF. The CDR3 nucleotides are TGTGCCAGTAGTATAGACGGGACAGGGAGAAGCAATGAGCAGTTCTTC.

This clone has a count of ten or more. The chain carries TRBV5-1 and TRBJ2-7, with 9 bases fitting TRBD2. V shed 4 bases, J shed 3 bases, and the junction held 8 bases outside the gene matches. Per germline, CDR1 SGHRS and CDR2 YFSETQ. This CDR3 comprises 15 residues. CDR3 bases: TGCGCCAGCAGCGAATCACTAGCGGGCCTCTACGAGCAGTACTTC. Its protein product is CASSESLAGLYEQYF.

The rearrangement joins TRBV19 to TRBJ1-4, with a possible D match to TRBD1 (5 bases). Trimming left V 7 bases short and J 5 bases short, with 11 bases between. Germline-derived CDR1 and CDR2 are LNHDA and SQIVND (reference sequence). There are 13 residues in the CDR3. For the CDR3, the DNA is TGTGCCAGTAATACAGGCCACAATGAAAAACTGTTTTTT. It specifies CASNTGHNEKLFF.

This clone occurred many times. CDR3 region: CTSSQKTQGGGYEQYF. The CDR3 DNA reads as TGCACCAGCAGCCAAAAGACCCAAGGGGGCGGCTACGAGCAGTACTTC. The chain recombines TRBV1 with TRBJ2-7; the table assigns TRBD1, which was not confirmed against the DNA. TRBV1 is annotated as a pseudogene. This CDR3 region has 16 residues.

CDR3 protein: CASSPRVLAGAETQYF. The CDR3, as DNA: TGTGCCAGCAGTCCCCGGGTACTAGCGGGAGCGGAGACCCAGTACTTC. This chain links TRBV28 with TRBJ2-5, with 11 positions matching TRBD2. Germline trimming cut 5 bases from V and 5 bases from J; bases unmatched to any gene: 10. From germline, CDR1 is MDHEN and CDR2 SYDVKM. This CDR3 is 16 amino acids long.

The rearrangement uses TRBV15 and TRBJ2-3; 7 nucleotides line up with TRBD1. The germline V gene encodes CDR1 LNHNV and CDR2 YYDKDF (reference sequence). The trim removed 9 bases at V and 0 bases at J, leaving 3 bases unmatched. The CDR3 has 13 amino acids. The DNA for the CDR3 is TGTGCCACACGGGGACAGAGCACAGATACGCAGTATTTT. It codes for CATRGQSTDTQYF.

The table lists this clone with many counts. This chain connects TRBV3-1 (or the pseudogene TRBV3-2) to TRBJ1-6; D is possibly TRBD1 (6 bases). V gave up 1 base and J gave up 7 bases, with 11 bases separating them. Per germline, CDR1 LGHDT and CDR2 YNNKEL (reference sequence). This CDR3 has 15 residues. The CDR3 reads CASSQVARGNSPLHF. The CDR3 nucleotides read TGTGCCAGCAGCCAAGTAGCCAGGGGAAATTCACCCCTCCACTTT.

DNA of the CDR3: TGTGCCAGCAGTCGACCCGGGACAGCTAATGAAAAACTGTTTTTT. This sequence encodes CASSRPGTANEKLFF. This chain connects TRBV27 to TRBJ1-4; 7 bases are a match to TRBD1. Trimming cost V 5 bases and J 3 bases; bases outside gene matches: 6. CDR3 size: 15 residues. Germline assignment: CDR1 MNHEY and CDR2 SMNVEV (reference sequence).